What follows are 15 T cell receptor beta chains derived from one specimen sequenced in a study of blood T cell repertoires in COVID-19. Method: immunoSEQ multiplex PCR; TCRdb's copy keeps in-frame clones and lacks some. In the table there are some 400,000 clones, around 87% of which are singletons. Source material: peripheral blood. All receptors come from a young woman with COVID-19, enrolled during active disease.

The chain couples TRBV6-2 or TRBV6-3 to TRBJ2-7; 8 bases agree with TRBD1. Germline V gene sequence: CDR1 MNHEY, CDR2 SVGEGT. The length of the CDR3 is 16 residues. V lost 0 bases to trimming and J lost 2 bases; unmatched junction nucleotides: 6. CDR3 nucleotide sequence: TGTGCCAGCAGTTACTCGATGGACAGGGACCCCTACGAGCAGTACTTC. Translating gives CASSYSMDRDPYEQYF.

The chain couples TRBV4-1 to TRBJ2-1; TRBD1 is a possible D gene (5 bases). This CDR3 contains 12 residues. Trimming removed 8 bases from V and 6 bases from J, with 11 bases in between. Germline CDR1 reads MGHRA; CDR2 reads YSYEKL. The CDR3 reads CASSQGANEQFF. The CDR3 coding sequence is TGCGCCAGCTCCCAAGGGGCCAATGAGCAGTTCTTC.

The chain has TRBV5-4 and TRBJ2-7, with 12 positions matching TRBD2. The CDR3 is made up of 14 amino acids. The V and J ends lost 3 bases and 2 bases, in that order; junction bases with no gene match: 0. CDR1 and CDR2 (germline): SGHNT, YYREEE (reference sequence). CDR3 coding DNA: TGTGCCAGCAGCTCTAGCGGGAGGGCCTACGAGCAGTACTTC. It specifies CASSSSGRAYEQYF.

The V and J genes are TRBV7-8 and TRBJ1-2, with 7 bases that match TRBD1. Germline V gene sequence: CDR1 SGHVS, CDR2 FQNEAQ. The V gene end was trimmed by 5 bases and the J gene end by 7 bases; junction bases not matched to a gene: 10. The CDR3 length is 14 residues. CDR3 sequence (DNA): TGTGCCAGCAGCCCGGGGACAGCTGACGGTGGCTACACCTTC. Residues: CASSPGTADGGYTF.

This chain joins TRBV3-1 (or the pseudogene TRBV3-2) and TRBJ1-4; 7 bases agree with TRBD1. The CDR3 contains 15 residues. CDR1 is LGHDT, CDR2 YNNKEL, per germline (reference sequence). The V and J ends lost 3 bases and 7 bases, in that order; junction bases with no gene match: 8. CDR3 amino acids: CASSHLDRAGEKLFF. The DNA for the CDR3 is TGTGCCAGCAGCCACTTAGACAGGGCAGGTGAAAAACTGTTTTTT.

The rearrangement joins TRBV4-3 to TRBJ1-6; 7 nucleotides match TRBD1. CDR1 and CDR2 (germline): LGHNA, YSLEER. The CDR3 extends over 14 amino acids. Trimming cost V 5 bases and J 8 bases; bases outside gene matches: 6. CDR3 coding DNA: TGCGCCAGCAGCATGCAGGGGGGTGATTCACCCCTCCACTTT. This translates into CASSMQGGDSPLHF.

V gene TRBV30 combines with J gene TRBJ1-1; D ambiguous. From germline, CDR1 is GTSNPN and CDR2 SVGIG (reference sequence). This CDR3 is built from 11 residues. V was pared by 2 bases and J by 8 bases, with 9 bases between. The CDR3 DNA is TGTGCCTGGAGTTCCCGCGGAGAAGCTTTCTTT. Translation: CAWSSRGEAFF.

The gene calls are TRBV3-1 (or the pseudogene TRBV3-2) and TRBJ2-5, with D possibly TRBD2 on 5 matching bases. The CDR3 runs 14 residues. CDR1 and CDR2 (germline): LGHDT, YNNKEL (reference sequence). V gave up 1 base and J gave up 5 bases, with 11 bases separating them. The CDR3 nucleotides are TGTGCCAGCAGCCAAGGACAAGCGGCGGAGACCCAGTACTTC. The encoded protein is CASSQGQAAETQYF.

The CDR3 DNA reads as TGCGCCAGCAGCTTGGTCGGGGGAGGACTAAATTCACCCCTCCACTTT. Protein: CASSLVGGGLNSPLHF. The chain recombines TRBV5-1 with TRBJ1-6; weak D call: TRBD1 (5 bases). Trimming shortened V by 0 bases and J by 7 bases, and 14 bases separated the two germline ends. The germline gives CDR1 SGHRS, CDR2 YFSETQ. The CDR3 is 16 amino acids.

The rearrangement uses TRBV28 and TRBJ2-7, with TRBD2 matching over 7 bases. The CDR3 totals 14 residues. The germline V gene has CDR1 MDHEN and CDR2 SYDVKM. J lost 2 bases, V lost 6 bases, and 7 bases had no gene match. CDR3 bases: TGTGCCAGCAGGGGAGGGGCAGAAGCCTACGAGCAGTACTTC. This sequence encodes CASRGGAEAYEQYF. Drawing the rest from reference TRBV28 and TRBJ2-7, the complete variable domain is DVKVTQSSRYLVKRTGEKVFLECVQDMDHENMFWYRQDPGLGLRLIYFSYDVKMKEKGDIPEGYSVSREKKERFSLILESASTNQTSMYLCASRGGAEAYEQYFGPGTRLTVT.

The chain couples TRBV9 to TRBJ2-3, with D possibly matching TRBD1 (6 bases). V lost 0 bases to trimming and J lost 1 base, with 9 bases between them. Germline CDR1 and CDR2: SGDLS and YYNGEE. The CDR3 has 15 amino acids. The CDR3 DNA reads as TGTGCCAGCAGCGTAGTGGCAGGGGGCACAGATACGCAGTATTTT. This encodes CASSVVAGGTDTQYF.

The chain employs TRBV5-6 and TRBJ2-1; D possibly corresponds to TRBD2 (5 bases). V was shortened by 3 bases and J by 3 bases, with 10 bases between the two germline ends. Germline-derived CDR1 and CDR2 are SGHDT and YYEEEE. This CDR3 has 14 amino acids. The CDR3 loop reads CASSSRTYYNEQFF. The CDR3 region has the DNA TGTGCCAGCAGCTCGCGGACTTACTACAATGAGCAGTTCTTC.

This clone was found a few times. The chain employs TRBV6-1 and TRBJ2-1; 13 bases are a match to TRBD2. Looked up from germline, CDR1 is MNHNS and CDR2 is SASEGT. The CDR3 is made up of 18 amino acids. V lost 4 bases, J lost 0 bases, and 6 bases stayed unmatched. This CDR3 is CASSATSGRYSSYNEQFF. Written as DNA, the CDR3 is TGTGCCAGCAGTGCGACTAGCGGGAGGTATAGCTCCTACAATGAGCAGTTCTTC.

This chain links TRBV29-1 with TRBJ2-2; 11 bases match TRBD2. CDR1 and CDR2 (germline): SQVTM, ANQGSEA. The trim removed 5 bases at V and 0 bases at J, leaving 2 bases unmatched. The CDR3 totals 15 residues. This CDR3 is CSVLAGGPNTGELFF. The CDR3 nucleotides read TGCAGCGTTTTAGCGGGAGGGCCGAACACCGGGGAGCTGTTTTTT.

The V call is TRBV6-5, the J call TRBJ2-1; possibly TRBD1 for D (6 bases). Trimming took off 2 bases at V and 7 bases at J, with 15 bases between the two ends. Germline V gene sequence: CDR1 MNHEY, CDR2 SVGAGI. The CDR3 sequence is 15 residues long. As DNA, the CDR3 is TGTGCCAGCAGTTACCGCGGACAGCCTCGGAATGAGCAGTTCTTC. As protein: CASSYRGQPRNEQFF.